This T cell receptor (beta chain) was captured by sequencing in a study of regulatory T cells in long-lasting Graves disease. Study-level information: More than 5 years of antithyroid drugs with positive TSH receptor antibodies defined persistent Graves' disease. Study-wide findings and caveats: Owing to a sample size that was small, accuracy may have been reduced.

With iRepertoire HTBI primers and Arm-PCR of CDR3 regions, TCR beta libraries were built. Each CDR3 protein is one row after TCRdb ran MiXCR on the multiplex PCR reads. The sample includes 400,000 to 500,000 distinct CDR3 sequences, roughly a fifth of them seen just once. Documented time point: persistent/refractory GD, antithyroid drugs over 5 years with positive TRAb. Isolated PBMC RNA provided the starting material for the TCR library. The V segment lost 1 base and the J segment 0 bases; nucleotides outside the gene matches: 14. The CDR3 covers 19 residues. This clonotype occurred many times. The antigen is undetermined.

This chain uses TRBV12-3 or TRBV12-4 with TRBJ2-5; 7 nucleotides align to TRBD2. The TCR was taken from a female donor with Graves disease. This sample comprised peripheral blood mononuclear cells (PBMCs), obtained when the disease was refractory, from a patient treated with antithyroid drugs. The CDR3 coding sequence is TGTGCCAGCAGTTTAGGGTATCGAGTTTGGGCGGGAGACCAAGAGACCCAGTACTTC. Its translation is CASSLGYRVWAGDQETQYF.